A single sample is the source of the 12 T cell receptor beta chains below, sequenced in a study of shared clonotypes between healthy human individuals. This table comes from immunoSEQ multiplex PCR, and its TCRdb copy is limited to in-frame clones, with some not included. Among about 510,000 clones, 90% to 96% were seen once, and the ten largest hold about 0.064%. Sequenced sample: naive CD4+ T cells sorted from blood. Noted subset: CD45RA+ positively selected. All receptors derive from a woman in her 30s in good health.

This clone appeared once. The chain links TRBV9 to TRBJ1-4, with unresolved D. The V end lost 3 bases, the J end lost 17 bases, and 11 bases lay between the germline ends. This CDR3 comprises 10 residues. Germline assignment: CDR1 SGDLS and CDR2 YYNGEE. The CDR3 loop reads CASSGDLTFF. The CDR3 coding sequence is TGTGCCAGCAGCGGGGATTTAACTTTTTTT. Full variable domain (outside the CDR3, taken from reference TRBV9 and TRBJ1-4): DSGVTQTPKHLITATGQRVTLRCSPRSGDLSVYWYQQSLDQGLQFLIQYYNGEERAKGNILERFSAQQFPDLHSELNLSSLELGDSALYFCASSGDLTFFGSGTQLSVL.

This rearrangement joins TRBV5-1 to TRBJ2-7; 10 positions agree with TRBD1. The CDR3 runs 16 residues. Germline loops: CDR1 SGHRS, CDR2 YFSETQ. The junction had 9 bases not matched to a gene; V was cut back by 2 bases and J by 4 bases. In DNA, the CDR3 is TGCGCCAGCAGCTTTATTACCGGGACAGGGGCGTACGAGCAGTACTTC. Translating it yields CASSFITGTGAYEQYF.

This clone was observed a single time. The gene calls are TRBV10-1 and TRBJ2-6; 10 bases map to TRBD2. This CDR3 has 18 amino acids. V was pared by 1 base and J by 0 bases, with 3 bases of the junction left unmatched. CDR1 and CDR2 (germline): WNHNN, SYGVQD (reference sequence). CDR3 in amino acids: CASSEFASGSSGANVLTF. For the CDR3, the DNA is TGCGCCAGCAGTGAGTTCGCTAGCGGGAGCTCTGGGGCCAACGTCCTGACTTTC.

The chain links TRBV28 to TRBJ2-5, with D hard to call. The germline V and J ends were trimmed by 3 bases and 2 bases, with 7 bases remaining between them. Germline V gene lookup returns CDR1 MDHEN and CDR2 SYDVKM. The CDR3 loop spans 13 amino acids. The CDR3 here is CASSLLPQETQYF. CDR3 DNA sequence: TGTGCCAGCAGTTTGTTGCCTCAAGAGACCCAGTACTTC.

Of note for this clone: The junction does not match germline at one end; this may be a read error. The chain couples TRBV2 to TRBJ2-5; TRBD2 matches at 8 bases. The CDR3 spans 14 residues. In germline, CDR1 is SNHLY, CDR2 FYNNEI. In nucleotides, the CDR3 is TGTGCCAGCAGAGAGGGGACTAGTGGGACGACACGAGACTTC. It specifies CASREGTSGTTRDF.

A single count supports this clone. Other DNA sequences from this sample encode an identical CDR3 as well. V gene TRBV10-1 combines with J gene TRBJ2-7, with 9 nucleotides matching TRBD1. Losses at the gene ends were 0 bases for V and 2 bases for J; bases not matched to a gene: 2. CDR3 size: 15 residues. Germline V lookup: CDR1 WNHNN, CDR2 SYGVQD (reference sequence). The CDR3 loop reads CASSESGTGTYEQYF. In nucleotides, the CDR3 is TGCGCCAGCAGTGAGTCCGGGACAGGGACCTACGAGCAGTACTTC.

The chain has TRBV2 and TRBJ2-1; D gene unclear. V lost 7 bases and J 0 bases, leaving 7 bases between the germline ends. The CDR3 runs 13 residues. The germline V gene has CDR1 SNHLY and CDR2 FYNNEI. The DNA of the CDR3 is TGTGCCAGCAACGATGACTCCTACAATGAGCAGTTCTTC. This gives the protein CASNDDSYNEQFF.

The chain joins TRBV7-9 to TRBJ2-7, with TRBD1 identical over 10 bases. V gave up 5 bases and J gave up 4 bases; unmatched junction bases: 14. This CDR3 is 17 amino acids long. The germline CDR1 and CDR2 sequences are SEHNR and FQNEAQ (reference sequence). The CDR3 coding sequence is TGTGCCAGCAGCGCCCGCCCGAAGACAGGGGGCTATTACGAGCAGTACTTC. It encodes CASSARPKTGGYYEQYF.

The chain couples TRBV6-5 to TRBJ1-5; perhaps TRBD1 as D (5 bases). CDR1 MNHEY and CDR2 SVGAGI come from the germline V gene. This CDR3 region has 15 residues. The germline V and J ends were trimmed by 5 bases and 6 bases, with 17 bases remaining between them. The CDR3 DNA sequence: TGTGCCAGCAGTCCCTGGGGTGGGGGGGTTCAGCCCCAGCATTTT. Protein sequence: CASSPWGGGVQPQHF.

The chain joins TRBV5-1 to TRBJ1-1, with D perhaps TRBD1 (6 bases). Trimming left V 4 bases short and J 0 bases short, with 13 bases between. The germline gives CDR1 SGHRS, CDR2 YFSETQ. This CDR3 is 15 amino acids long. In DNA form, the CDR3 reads TGCGCCAGCAGCCCCCATCGGGACATGAACACTGAAGCTTTCTTT. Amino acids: CASSPHRDMNTEAFF.

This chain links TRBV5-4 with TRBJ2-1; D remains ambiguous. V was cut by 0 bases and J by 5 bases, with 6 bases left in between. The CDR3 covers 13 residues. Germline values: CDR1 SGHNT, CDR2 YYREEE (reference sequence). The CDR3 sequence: CASSLEGNNEQFF. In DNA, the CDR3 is TGTGCCAGCAGCTTGGAGGGAAACAATGAGCAGTTCTTC.

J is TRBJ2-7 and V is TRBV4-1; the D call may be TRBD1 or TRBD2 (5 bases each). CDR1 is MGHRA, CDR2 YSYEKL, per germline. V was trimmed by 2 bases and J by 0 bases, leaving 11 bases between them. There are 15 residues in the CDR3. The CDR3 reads CASSQRQTISYEQYF. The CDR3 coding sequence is TGCGCCAGCAGCCAAAGACAGACTATCTCCTACGAGCAGTACTTC.